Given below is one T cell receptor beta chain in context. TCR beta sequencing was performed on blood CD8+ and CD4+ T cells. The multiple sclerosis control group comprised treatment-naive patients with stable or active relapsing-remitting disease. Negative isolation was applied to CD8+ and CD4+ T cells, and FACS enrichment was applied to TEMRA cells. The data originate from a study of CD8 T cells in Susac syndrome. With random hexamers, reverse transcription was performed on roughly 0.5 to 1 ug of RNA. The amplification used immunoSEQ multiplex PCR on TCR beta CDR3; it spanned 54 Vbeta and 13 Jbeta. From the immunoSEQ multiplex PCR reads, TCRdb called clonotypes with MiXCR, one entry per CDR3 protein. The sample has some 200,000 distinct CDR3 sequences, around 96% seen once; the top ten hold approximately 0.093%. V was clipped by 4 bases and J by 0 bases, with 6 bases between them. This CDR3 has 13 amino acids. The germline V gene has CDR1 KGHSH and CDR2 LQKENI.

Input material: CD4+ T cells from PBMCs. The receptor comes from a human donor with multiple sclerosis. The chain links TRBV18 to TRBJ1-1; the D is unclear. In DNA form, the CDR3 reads TGTGCCAGCTCACAGCAGCTGAACACTGAAGCTTTCTTT. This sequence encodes CASSQQLNTEAFF.